This T cell receptor beta chain stems from a study of CD8 T cells in ankylosing spondylitis. Using quantitative 5'-RACE with molecular barcodes, the authors made TCR beta libraries. TCRdb re-analysed the 5' RACE reads in MiXCR, keeping a single row per CDR3 protein. In the table there are 250,000 to 350,000 distinct CDR3 sequences, less than 25% of which are singletons. Looked up from germline, CDR1 is DFQATT and CDR2 is SNEGSKA (reference sequence). The CDR3 consists of 17 residues. Trimming at V came to 0 bases and at J to 6 bases, leaving 13 bases not matched to a gene. The sequenced material came from blood, either unsorted or a sorted T cell fraction (not recorded which). The chain couples TRBV20-1 to TRBJ2-5; 10 bases map to TRBD2. The clonotype comes from a female donor with ankylosing spondylitis or in good health (not recorded which). The CDR3 loop reads CSARDQRRAGGRQTQYF. The CDR3, as DNA: TGCAGTGCTAGAGATCAGCGGAGAGCGGGAGGGAGACAGACCCAGTACTTC.